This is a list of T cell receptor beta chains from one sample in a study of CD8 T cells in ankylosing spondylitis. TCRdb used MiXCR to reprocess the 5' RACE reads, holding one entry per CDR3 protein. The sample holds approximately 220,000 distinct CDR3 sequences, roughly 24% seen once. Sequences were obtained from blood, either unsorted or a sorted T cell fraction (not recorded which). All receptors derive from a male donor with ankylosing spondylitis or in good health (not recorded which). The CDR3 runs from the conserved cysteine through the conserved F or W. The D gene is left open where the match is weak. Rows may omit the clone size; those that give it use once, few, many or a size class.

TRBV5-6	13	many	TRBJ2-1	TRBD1	CASSTGQGNEQFF	TGTGCCAGCAGCACGGGACAGGGGAATGAGCAGTTCTTC
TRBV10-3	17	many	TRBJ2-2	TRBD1	CAILYSADRDGTGELFF	TGTGCCATCCTATACTCGGCCGACAGGGACGGCACCGGGGAGCTGTTTTTT
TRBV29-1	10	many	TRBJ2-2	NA	CSVDSGELFF	TGCAGCGTTGACTCCGGGGAGCTGTTTTTT
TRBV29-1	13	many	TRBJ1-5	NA	CSVEENSNQPQHF	TGCAGCGTTGAGGAGAATAGCAATCAGCCCCAGCATTTT
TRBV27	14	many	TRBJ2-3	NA	CASWSRLYTDTQYF	TGTGCCAGCTGGTCGCGACTATACACAGATACGCAGTATTTT
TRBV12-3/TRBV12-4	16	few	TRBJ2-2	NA	CASTPSRRENTGELFF	TGTGCCAGCACCCCCTCTAGGCGGGAGAACACCGGGGAGCTGTTTTTT
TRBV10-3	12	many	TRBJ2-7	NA	CAISVQGFEQYF	TGTGCCATCTCCGTTCAGGGGTTCGAGCAGTACTTC
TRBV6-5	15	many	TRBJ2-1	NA	CASSYSRAPGAEQFF	TGTGCCAGCAGTTACTCGCGTGCGCCGGGAGCTGAGCAGTTCTTC
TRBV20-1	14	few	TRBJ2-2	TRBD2	CSADLAGGSGELFF	TGCAGTGCTGACCTAGCGGGAGGAAGCGGGGAGCTGTTTTTT
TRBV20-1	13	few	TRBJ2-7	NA	CSAERELAYEQYF	TGCAGTGCTGAGAGGGAACTAGCCTACGAGCAGTACTTC
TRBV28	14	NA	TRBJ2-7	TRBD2	CASSVRLAEFKQYF	TGTGCCAGCAGTGTGCGACTAGCCGAATTTAAGCAGTACTTC
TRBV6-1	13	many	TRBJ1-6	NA	CASSLRDRSPLHF	TGTGCCAGCAGTCTCAGGGATCGGTCACCCCTCCACTTT
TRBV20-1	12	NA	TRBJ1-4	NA	CSATGDGEKLFF	TGCAGTGCCACTGGTGACGGAGAAAAACTGTTTTTT
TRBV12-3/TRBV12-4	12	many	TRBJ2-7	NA	CASRRSGYEQYF	TGTGCCAGCCGACGCTCGGGCTACGAGCAGTACTTC
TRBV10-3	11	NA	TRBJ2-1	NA	CAIRGGDSPNF	TGTGCCATCAGGGGGGGGGACAGCCCCAACTTC
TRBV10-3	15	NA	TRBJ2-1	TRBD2	CAISVESGGRNEQFF	TGTGCCATCAGCGTTGAGTCGGGAGGGAGGAATGAGCAGTTCTTC
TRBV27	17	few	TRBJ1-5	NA	CASSPRGTGFNNQPQHF	TGTGCCAGCAGTCCCCGGGGTACAGGGTTCAATAATCAGCCCCAGCATTTT
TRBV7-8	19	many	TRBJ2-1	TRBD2	CASSIVRPSGLLTYNEQFF	TGTGCCAGCAGCATCGTACGCCCATCGGGACTATTAACTTACAATGAGCAGTTCTTC
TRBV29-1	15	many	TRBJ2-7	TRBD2	CSVAILAAKTYEQYF	TGCAGCGTTGCGATTCTAGCGGCAAAAACCTACGAGCAGTACTTC
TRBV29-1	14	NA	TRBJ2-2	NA	CSVAPTGNTGELFF	TGCAGCGTTGCCCCGACAGGGAACACCGGGGAGCTGTTTTTT
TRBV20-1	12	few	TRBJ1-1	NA	CSAGMGNTEAFF	TGCAGTGCTGGGATGGGGAACACTGAAGCTTTCTTT
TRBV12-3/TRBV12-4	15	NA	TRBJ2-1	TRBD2	CASSAGLAGENEQFF	TGTGCCAGCAGTGCGGGACTAGCGGGAGAGAATGAGCAGTTCTTC
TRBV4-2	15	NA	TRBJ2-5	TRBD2	CASSQVGAGEETQYF	TGTGCCAGCAGCCAAGTCGGGGCGGGAGAAGAGACCCAGTACTTC
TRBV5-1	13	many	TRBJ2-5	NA	CASRFVSQETQYF	TGCGCCAGCAGATTCGTCTCCCAAGAGACCCAGTACTTC
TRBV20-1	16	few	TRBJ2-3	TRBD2	CSASSLGKRESYTQYF	TGCAGTGCTAGTTCCCTCGGGAAGCGGGAGTCGTATACGCAGTATTTT
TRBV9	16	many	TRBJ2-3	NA	CASSVAPHRSTDTQYF	TGTGCCAGCAGCGTAGCTCCGCACAGGAGCACAGATACGCAGTATTTT
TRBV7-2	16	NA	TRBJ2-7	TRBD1	CASSLAGGTGVGEQYF	TGTGCCAGCAGCTTAGCGGGGGGGACAGGGGTCGGAGAGCAGTACTTC
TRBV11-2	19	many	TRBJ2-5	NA	CASSSLWASGRGFQETQYF	TGTGCCAGCAGCTCTCTGTGGGCTAGCGGCAGGGGATTCCAAGAGACCCAGTACTTC
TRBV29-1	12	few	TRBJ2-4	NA	CSAHGGGSIQYF	TGCAGCGCCCACGGTGGGGGTTCGATTCAGTACTTC
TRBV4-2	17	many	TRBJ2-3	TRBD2	CASSQVEEAGRTDTQYF	TGTGCCAGCAGCCAAGTTGAAGAAGCGGGACGCACAGATACGCAGTATTTT
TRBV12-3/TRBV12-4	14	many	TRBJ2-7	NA	CASSLGRGAYEQYF	TGTGCCAGCAGTTTAGGCAGGGGAGCCTACGAGCAGTACTTC
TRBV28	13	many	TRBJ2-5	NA	CASSFMGLETQYF	TGTGCCAGCAGTTTTATGGGTTTGGAGACCCAGTACTTC
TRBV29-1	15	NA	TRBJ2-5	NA	CSALKPNPLEETQYF	TGCAGCGCCCTGAAGCCCAATCCTCTCGAGGAGACCCAGTACTTC
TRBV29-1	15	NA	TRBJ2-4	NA	CSVETDPIAKNIQYF	TGCAGCGTTGAAACAGACCCCATAGCCAAAAACATTCAGTACTTC
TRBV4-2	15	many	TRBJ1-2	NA	CASSQQEKTNYGYTF	TGTGCCAGCAGCCAACAGGAAAAAACTAACTATGGCTACACCTTC
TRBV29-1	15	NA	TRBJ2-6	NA	CSVVRLPSGANVLTF	TGCAGCGTTGTCCGACTCCCCTCTGGGGCCAACGTCCTGACTTTC
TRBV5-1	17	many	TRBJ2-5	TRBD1	CASSLEGTAAYQETQYF	TGCGCCAGCAGCTTGGAAGGGACAGCGGCGTACCAAGAGACCCAGTACTTC
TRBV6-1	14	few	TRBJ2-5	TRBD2	CASSPRAGGETQYF	TGTGCCAGCAGTCCGAGAGCGGGAGGCGAGACCCAGTACTTC
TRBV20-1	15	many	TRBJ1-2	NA	CSASPPGTPSYGYTF	TGCAGTGCTAGTCCTCCCGGGACACCCTCCTATGGCTACACCTTC
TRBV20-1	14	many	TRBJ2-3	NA	CSARDGGGIDTQYF	TGCAGTGCTAGAGACGGAGGAGGTATAGATACGCAGTATTTT
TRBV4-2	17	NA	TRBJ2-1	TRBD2	CASSLLSGTSGTYEQFF	TGTGCCAGCAGCCTCCTTTCCGGGACTAGCGGGACGTATGAGCAGTTCTTC
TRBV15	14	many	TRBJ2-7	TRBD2	CATSRTSGNYEQYF	TGTGCCACCAGCAGGACTAGCGGGAACTACGAGCAGTACTTC
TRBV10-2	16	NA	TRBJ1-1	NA	CASSEGGGFVVAEAFF	TGCGCCAGCAGTGAGGGGGGAGGATTTGTAGTTGCTGAAGCTTTCTTT
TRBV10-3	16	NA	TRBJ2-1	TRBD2	CAISELSGSSYNEQFF	TGTGCCATCAGTGAACTTAGCGGGAGCTCCTACAATGAGCAGTTCTTC
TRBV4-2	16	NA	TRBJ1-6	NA	CASSQSRRGSESPLHF	TGTGCCAGCAGCCAATCCAGGAGGGGGAGCGAATCACCCCTCCACTTT
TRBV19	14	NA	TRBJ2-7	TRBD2	CASSTVAGVGEQYF	TGTGCCAGTAGTACCGTAGCGGGAGTGGGCGAGCAGTACTTC
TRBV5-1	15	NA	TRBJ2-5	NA	CASSSRPGPKETQYF	TGCGCCAGCAGCTCGAGGCCGGGACCGAAAGAGACCCAGTACTTC
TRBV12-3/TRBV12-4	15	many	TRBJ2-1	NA	CASNSVARELNEQFF	TGTGCCAGCAACTCGGTAGCGAGAGAGCTCAATGAGCAGTTCTTC
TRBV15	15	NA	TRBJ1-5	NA	CATSRDLFSNQPQHF	TGTGCCACCAGCAGAGATCTCTTTAGCAATCAGCCCCAGCATTTT
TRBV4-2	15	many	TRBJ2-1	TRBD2	CASSQTSGRAYEQFF	TGTGCCAGCAGCCAGACTAGCGGGAGAGCCTATGAGCAGTTCTTC
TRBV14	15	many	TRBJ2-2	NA	CASSQETYNTGELFF	TGTGCCAGCAGCCAAGAGACCTACAACACCGGGGAGCTGTTTTTT
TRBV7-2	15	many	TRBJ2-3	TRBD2	CATGLAGRTTDTQYF	TGTGCCACGGGACTAGCGGGACGCACCACAGATACGCAGTATTTT
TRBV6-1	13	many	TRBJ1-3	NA	CASGSLSGNTIYF	TGTGCCAGCGGGTCCCTCTCTGGAAACACCATATATTTT
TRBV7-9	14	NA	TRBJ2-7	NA	CASSFSLAVTKQYF	TGTGCCAGCAGCTTTAGCCTAGCCGTTACGAAGCAGTACTTC
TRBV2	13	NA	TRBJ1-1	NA	CASSDNMNTEAFF	TGTGCCAGCAGTGATAACATGAACACTGAAGCTTTCTTT